The sequence of this TCR beta chain was determined in a study of T cells in Graves' hyperthyroidism and ophthalmopathy. Ophthalmopathy patients had Clinical Activity Score at least 3, NOSPECS grade at least 4, duration under 3 months. Thyroid ultrasound and orbital computed tomography, with clinical symptoms and serum thyroxine and TRAb, informed diagnoses. It was roughly 10 ml of fresh peripheral blood that supplied the PBMCs. This clonotype has at least ten counts. Antigen specificity is unknown. The germline V gene encodes CDR1 DFQATT and CDR2 SNEGSKA (reference sequence). This CDR3 has 17 residues. Trimming left V 5 bases short and J 0 bases short, with 23 bases between. Study-wide findings and caveats: Most thyroid-expanded clonotypes above 0.001 were also found in blood.

Amplification of TCR beta CDR3 regions used RNA as the template. The primer set for the first-round RT-PCR of the TCR CDR3 was HTBI. TCRdb reprocessed the multiplex PCR reads via MiXCR and lists one record per CDR3 protein. Of about 600,000 distinct CDR3 sequences listed, 14% are singletons. V and J are TRBV20-1 and TRBJ2-7; TRBD1 is a possible D gene (5 bases). Sample: blood. The TCR comes from a woman in her late teens or twenties with Graves' ophthalmopathy. The CDR3 sequence is CSAWTRTYQRNSYEQYF. CDR3 DNA sequence: TGCAGTGCTTGGACAAGGACGTACCAAAGGAACTCCTACGAGCAGTACTTC.